This T cell receptor beta chain was sequenced for a study of blood T cell repertoires in COVID-19. Study-wide background: COVID-19 samples from acute and convalescent phases originated in the United States, Italy and Spain. The cDNA or gDNA used as material had been derived from T cells, B-cell-depleted T cells, or PBMCs.

The J segment lost 6 bases and the V segment lost 4 bases, leaving 10 bases of the junction unmatched. Germline V CDR1 and CDR2: MDHEN, SYDVKM. CDR3 length: 16 residues. Sequencing used immunoSEQ multiplex PCR; TCRdb keeps in-frame clones, though not all of them. This sample has just under 350,000 clones, with 88% found just once. The sequencing input was peripheral blood. The rearrangement joins TRBV28 to TRBJ1-5; 9 nucleotides agree with TRBD1. The sequence derives from a woman in her 70s with COVID-19, enrolled during active disease. CDR3 region: CASSYSRTGVGQPQHF. DNA for the CDR3: TGTGCCAGCAGTTACTCCCGGACAGGGGTCGGTCAGCCCCAGCATTTT. The full variable domain, rest sourced from reference TRBV28 and TRBJ1-5, is DVKVTQSSRYLVKRTGEKVFLECVQDMDHENMFWYRQDPGLGLRLIYFSYDVKMKEKGDIPEGYSVSREKKERFSLILESASTNQTSMYLCASSYSRTGVGQPQHFGDGTRLSIL.